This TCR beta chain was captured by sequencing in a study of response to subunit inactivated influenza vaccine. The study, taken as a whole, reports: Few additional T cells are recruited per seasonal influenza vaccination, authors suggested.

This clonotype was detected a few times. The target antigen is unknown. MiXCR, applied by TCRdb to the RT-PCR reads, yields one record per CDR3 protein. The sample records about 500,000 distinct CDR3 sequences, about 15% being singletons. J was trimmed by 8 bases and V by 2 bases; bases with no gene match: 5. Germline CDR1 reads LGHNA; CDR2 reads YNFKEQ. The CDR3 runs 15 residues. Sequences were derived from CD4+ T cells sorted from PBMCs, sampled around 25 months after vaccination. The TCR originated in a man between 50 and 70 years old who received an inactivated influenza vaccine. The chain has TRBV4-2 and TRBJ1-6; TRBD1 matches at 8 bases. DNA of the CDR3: TGTGCCAGCAGCCAATGGGTGACAGGGGATTCACCCCTCCACTTT. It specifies CASSQWVTGDSPLHF.